The sequence of this TCR beta chain was determined in a study of CD8 T cells in Susac syndrome. The CDR3 extends over 13 amino acids. The germline CDR1 and CDR2 sequences are DFQATT and SNEGSKA (reference sequence). Deletions cut 3 bases from V and 6 bases from J, with 15 bases between. Peripheral blood CD8+ and CD4+ T cells were profiled by TCR beta sequencing. Reverse transcription used roughly 0.45 to 1 ug RNA and random hexamers. TCRdb redid the calling of the immunoSEQ multiplex PCR reads with MiXCR, one entry per CDR3 protein. The sample holds about 140,000 distinct CDR3 sequences, about 95% seen once.

The sequencing input was CD4+ T cells from PBMCs. V and J are TRBV20-1 and TRBJ2-7; D may be TRBD2 (5 bases). The source of this sequence is a human donor with Susac syndrome. CDR3 bases: TGCAGTGCTAGGGACTTCTATTCCCGCGAGCAGTACTTC. It codes for CSARDFYSREQYF.